The T cell receptor beta chain under discussion was sequenced for a study of CD8 T cells in Susac syndrome. Random hexamers were used to reverse transcribe roughly 0.45 to 1 ug of RNA. Using its own MiXCR run on the immunoSEQ multiplex PCR reads, TCRdb lists one record per CDR3 protein. Of about 300,000 distinct CDR3 sequences in the sample, 89% were seen once. V lost 4 bases, J lost 2 bases, and 4 bases stayed unmatched. CDR3 size: 15 residues. In germline, CDR1 is MGHRA, CDR2 YSYEKL. The multiple sclerosis controls were treatment-naive patients affected by stable or active relapsing-remitting disease.

This TCR was sampled from a human donor with multiple sclerosis. Sequenced sample: CD8+ T cells from PBMCs. The chain recombines TRBV4-1 with TRBJ2-1, with TRBD2 matching over 8 bases. The CDR3 loop is CASSLGGAPYNEQFF. CDR3 nucleotides: TGCGCCAGCAGCCTCGGGGGGGCCCCCTACAATGAGCAGTTCTTC.